The 17 T cell receptor beta chains reported below all come from one sample, sequenced in a study of technical replicates of blood from a few donors. Clones were read by immunoSEQ multiplex PCR, and TCRdb kept only the in-frame ones, dropping some. The table lists more than 90,000 clones, approximately 94% of them singletons, with 0.2% to 0.25% in the top ten. The sequenced material came from T cells isolated from PBMCs. The source of these receptors is a human donor in good health.

This chain uses TRBV28 with TRBJ2-1, with a weak D call TRBD1 (6 bases). The ends were cut back, 4 bases at V and 5 bases at J, with 9 bases in the middle. The CDR3 totals 13 residues. CDR1 is MDHEN, CDR2 SYDVKM, per germline. The CDR3 DNA is TGTGCCAGCAGTTCTGGACAGAACAATGAGCAGTTCTTC. Translation: CASSSGQNNEQFF.

The rearrangement uses TRBV29-1 and TRBJ1-1, with 7 bases matching TRBD1. Germline V gene lookup returns CDR1 SQVTM and CDR2 ANQGSEA. This CDR3 has 14 residues. V was clipped by 5 bases and J by 3 bases; unmatched bases: 9. The CDR3 DNA reads as TGCAGCGTTCTAGGGACAGCACGGGACACTGAAGCTTTCTTT. Protein: CSVLGTARDTEAFF.

This chain joins TRBV5-1 and TRBJ1-3, with 7 bases lining up with TRBD1. The V gene end was trimmed by 4 bases and the J gene end by 2 bases; junction bases not matched to a gene: 6. The CDR3 is 15 residues long. CDR1 and CDR2 from the germline V gene are SGHRS and YFSETQ. The CDR3 loop is CASSLGGATGNTIYF. CDR3 DNA sequence: TGCGCCAGCAGCCTAGGGGGCGCGACTGGAAACACCATATATTTT.

The chain recombines TRBV2 with TRBJ1-5, with D perhaps matching TRBD1 (6 bases). V was cut by 4 bases and J by 0 bases, with 10 bases left in between. This CDR3 has 15 amino acids. The V gene's germline CDR1 is SNHLY and CDR2 FYNNEI. The CDR3 protein is CASSGTDYSNQPQHF. Here the CDR3 DNA reads TGTGCCAGCAGTGGGACAGACTATAGCAATCAGCCCCAGCATTTT.

This chain connects TRBV5-1 to TRBJ2-1, with TRBD2 identical over 9 bases. Unmatched junction bases numbered 3, after V lost 4 bases and J lost 7 bases. Per germline, CDR1 SGHRS and CDR2 YFSETQ. The CDR3 runs to 13 residues. The CDR3 coding sequence is TGCGCCAGCAGCCCGGGACTAGCTAATGAGCAGTTCTTC. It codes for CASSPGLANEQFF.

The J gene is TRBJ2-7, the V gene TRBV6-1, with D possibly being TRBD2 (7 bases). Germline V CDR1 and CDR2: MNHNS, SASEGT. V lost 1 base and J lost 5, with 12 bases in between. The CDR3 runs to 14 residues. CDR3 DNA sequence: TGTGCCAGCAGTGAAGTGGGGGGGCCCGACGAGCAGTACTTC. Translation gives CASSEVGGPDEQYF.

The chain uses TRBV28 and TRBJ1-2, with D unclear. Germline CDR1 is MDHEN and CDR2 is SYDVKM. The CDR3 sequence is 15 residues long. The ends were cut back, 3 bases at V and 8 bases at J, with 19 bases in the middle. DNA of the CDR3: TGTGCCAGCAGTTTTTTCGGCAACTCACTAATCGGCTACACCTTC. Encoded protein: CASSFFGNSLIGYTF.

The gene calls are TRBV5-1 and TRBJ2-1, with TRBD1 as a possible D gene (6 bases). V was clipped by 4 bases and J by 4 bases, with 18 bases between them. The germline V gene encodes CDR1 SGHRS and CDR2 YFSETQ. The length of the CDR3 is 16 residues. DNA for the CDR3: TGCGCCAGCAGCGGAACGACGAGGACAGCTTACAATGAGCAGTTCTTC. Protein sequence: CASSGTTRTAYNEQFF.

The V and J genes are TRBV13 and TRBJ1-2; 8 bases align to TRBD1. V was pared by 1 base and J by 6 bases, with 4 bases of the junction left unmatched. The CDR3 runs to 14 residues. Looked up from germline, CDR1 is PRHDT and CDR2 is FYEKMQ (reference sequence). CDR3 residues: CASSLVLRGHGYTF. DNA for the CDR3: TGTGCCAGCAGCTTAGTCCTCAGGGGGCATGGCTACACCTTC.

The V call is TRBV5-1, the J call TRBJ2-7; D unresolved. Germline loops: CDR1 SGHRS, CDR2 YFSETQ. V dropped 5 bases and J dropped 0 bases, with 12 bases sitting between them. The CDR3 covers 14 residues. This chain's CDR3 is CASRLLFSSYEQYF. DNA for the CDR3: TGCGCCAGCAGGCTACTATTCAGCTCCTACGAGCAGTACTTC.

The chain combines TRBV7-2 with TRBJ2-5; TRBD1 aligns across 7 bases. V shed 5 bases and J 1 base; nucleotides not matched to a gene: 4. The CDR3 is made up of 14 amino acids. In germline, CDR1 is SGHTA, CDR2 FQGNSA. This CDR3 reads CASSPWTGQETQYF. The CDR3 DNA reads TGTGCCAGCAGCCCCTGGACAGGCCAAGAGACCCAGTACTTC.

The chain links TRBV7-9 to TRBJ1-2; D unresolved. This CDR3 has 12 residues. The V end was cut by 2 bases, the J end by 7 bases, with 8 bases between. From germline, CDR1 is SEHNR and CDR2 FQNEAQ (reference sequence). For the CDR3, the DNA is TGTGCCAGCAGCTTAACTCTCGGTGGCTACACCTTC. Its translation: CASSLTLGGYTF. The variable domain in full, with the rest retrieved from reference TRBV7-9 and TRBJ1-2, is DTGVSQNPRHKITKRGQNVTFRCDPISEHNRLYWYRQTLGQGPEFLTYFQNEAQLEKSRLLSDRFSAERPKGSFSTLEIQRTEQGDSAMYLCASSLTLGGYTFGSGTRLTVV.

V is TRBV9 and J is TRBJ2-1, with 8 bases aligning to TRBD2. J lost 7 bases, V lost 3 bases, and 6 bases had no gene match. The CDR3 totals 14 residues. Germline V lookup: CDR1 SGDLS, CDR2 YYNGEE. The CDR3 loop reads CASSEGGGPNEQFF. The DNA of the CDR3 is TGTGCCAGCAGCGAGGGCGGGGGGCCAAATGAGCAGTTCTTC.

V gene TRBV30 combines with J gene TRBJ2-2; 12 nucleotides line up with TRBD2. V lost 4 bases and J lost 2; bases outside the gene matches: 17. CDR3 length equals 20 residues. The germline gives CDR1 GTSNPN, CDR2 SVGIG (reference sequence). This CDR3 reads CAWIRRLAGAQEINTGELFF. Written as DNA, the CDR3 is TGTGCCTGGATTCGTAGACTAGCGGGAGCCCAAGAGATAAACACCGGGGAGCTGTTTTTT.

The chain has TRBV6-6 and TRBJ1-1, with TRBD1 identical over 8 bases. The CDR3 extends over 13 amino acids. Per germline, CDR1 MNHNY and CDR2 SVGAGI (reference sequence). Germline trimming cut 4 bases from V and 11 bases from J; bases unmatched to any gene: 9. The CDR3 region has the DNA TGTGCCAGCAGTTCCTCCGGGACAGGATTCGCTTTCTTT. Amino acid sequence: CASSSSGTGFAFF.

This clone came up a few times. This sequence joins TRBV28 and TRBJ2-2, with D maybe TRBD2 (5 bases). The germline V gene has CDR1 MDHEN and CDR2 SYDVKM. The CDR3 has 18 residues. V shed 6 bases and J shed 1 base, with 21 bases lying between them. CDR3 nucleotides: TGTGCCAGCAGCATGAGGGCTAGACGGGCGCGGAACACCGGGGAGCTGTTTTTT. It encodes CASSMRARRARNTGELFF.

This clone showed up just a few times. The V call is TRBV30, the J call TRBJ1-1; D perhaps matches TRBD1 (5 bases). The CDR3 covers 13 residues. V lost 5 bases to trimming and J lost 0 bases, with 10 bases between them. Germline V gene sequence: CDR1 GTSNPN, CDR2 SVGIG (reference sequence). CDR3 loop: CAWETAMNTEAFF. CDR3 coding DNA: TGTGCCTGGGAGACAGCCATGAACACTGAAGCTTTCTTT.